This passage covers 18 T cell receptor beta chains from one sample sequenced in a study of Ad26.COV2.S vaccination and SARS-CoV-2 variants. The treatment denotes: roughly 19 received Ad26.COV2.S at low or high dose, single or two shots; about 5 received placebo; per-sample allocation not given. Day 63 after the first injection of vaccine or placebo was the sampling time. The method was immunoSEQ multiplex PCR; TCRdb's version includes in-frame clones alone and lacks a portion of them. This sample carries about half a million clones, around 89% of them seen once, and the ten largest clones take about 1.5%. This sample comprised peripheral blood, obtained in a trial of Ad26.COV2.S vaccine versus placebo. The receptors derive from a person between 18 and 59 years old who received the Ad26.COV2.S COVID-19 vaccine or a placebo.

The rearrangement joins TRBV7-2 to TRBJ1-2; 12 bases fit TRBD1. From germline, CDR1 is SGHTA and CDR2 FQGNSA. Trimming removed 0 bases from V and 3 bases from J; junction bases left unmatched: 8. The CDR3 loop spans 18 amino acids. The CDR3 DNA reads as TGTGCCAGCAGCTTAGCTGGAGGGACAGGGGGCGCCGACTATGGCTACACCTTC. Residues: CASSLAGGTGGADYGYTF.

This chain links TRBV7-9 with TRBJ2-3; D might be TRBD2 (6 bases). Germline V gives CDR1 SEHNR, CDR2 FQNEAQ (reference sequence). The CDR3 has 15 amino acids. Trimming pared 4 bases from V and 0 bases from J, leaving 11 bases between. CDR3 DNA: TGTGCCAGCAGCTCGTTTGGGGGGAGCACAGATACGCAGTATTTT. It codes for CASSSFGGSTDTQYF.

This clone was recorded once. The chain employs TRBV6-5 and TRBJ2-7, with a tentative D call TRBD1 (6 bases). In germline, CDR1 is MNHEY, CDR2 SVGAGI. V was trimmed by 5 bases and J by 0 bases, leaving 14 bases between them. The CDR3 runs 15 residues. The CDR3 protein is CASSKIGQYSYEQYF. CDR3 bases: TGTGCCAGCAGTAAAATCGGACAGTACTCCTACGAGCAGTACTTC.

This clone came up once. The V gene is TRBV3-1 (or the pseudogene TRBV3-2), the J gene TRBJ2-3; 8 bases agree with TRBD2. Trimming removed 1 base from V and 0 bases from J; junction bases left unmatched: 12. This CDR3 is built from 19 residues. Germline-derived CDR1 and CDR2 are LGHDT and YNNKEL (reference sequence). Here the CDR3 reads CASSQVITSGALSTDTQYF. The CDR3 DNA follows: TGTGCCAGCAGCCAAGTTATAACTAGCGGAGCCCTAAGCACAGATACGCAGTATTTT.

The J gene is TRBJ2-7, the V gene TRBV7-8; 8 bases are a match to TRBD2. CDR3 size: 16 residues. The trim removed 4 bases at V and 4 bases at J, leaving 12 bases unmatched. Germline V CDR1 and CDR2: SGHVS, FQNEAQ. CDR3 in DNA: TGTGCCAGCAGCTCACTCGGACTAGCCGACGGATACGAGCAGTACTTC. Its protein is CASSSLGLADGYEQYF.

The V call is TRBV29-1, the J call TRBJ2-7; tentative D call: TRBD2 (5 bases). Germline loops: CDR1 SQVTM, CDR2 ANQGSEA. Trimming took 5 bases from V and 6 from J, leaving 8 bases between them. The CDR3 runs 10 residues. In nucleotides, the CDR3 is TGCAGCGTTCTGGGGAGCGAGCAGTACTTC. This translates into CSVLGSEQYF.

This clone was seen just once. This chain joins TRBV7-2 and TRBJ2-7; 7 positions match TRBD2. Germline V gives CDR1 SGHTA, CDR2 FQGNSA. CDR3 length: 16 amino acids. J was trimmed by 1 base and V by 2 bases; bases with no gene match: 8. CDR3 protein: CASSLTAGAQSYEQYF. DNA for the CDR3: TGTGCCAGCAGCTTAACGGCGGGAGCCCAATCCTACGAGCAGTACTTC.

The chain carries TRBV29-1 and TRBJ2-1; possible D gene TRBD1, 6 bases. V lost 4 bases and J lost 0, with 13 bases in between. CDR1 SQVTM and CDR2 ANQGSEA come from the germline V gene. CDR3 size: 15 residues. CDR3 sequence reads: CSVGGQSSSYNEQFF. CDR3 nucleotides: TGCAGCGTTGGGGGGCAGTCGAGCTCCTACAATGAGCAGTTCTTC.

CDR3 coding DNA: TGTGCCTGGAAACCAAGACCCTCTGGGGCCAACGTCCTGACTTTC. Amino acid sequence: CAWKPRPSGANVLTF. The chain combines TRBV30 with TRBJ2-6; no firm D call. Trimming cost V 4 bases and J 0 bases, with 10 bases left between them. Looked up from germline, CDR1 is GTSNPN and CDR2 is SVGIG (reference sequence). The CDR3 runs 15 residues.

In this sample, this clone turned up once. The chain has TRBV9 and TRBJ2-7; 8 nucleotides match TRBD2. This CDR3 comprises 13 residues. With 3 bases clipped from V and 6 bases from J, the junction kept 5 bases outside the gene matches. Germline values: CDR1 SGDLS, CDR2 YYNGEE. For the CDR3, the DNA is TGTGCCAGCAGCGCAGGACTAGCTTCCGAGCAGTACTTC. Its translation is CASSAGLASEQYF.

The chain recombines TRBV28 with TRBJ2-7; D not resolved. Germline V gene data show CDR1 as MDHEN and CDR2 as SYDVKM. The CDR3 is made up of 16 amino acids. V lost 4 bases and J 0 bases, leaving 16 bases between the germline ends. Here the CDR3 reads CASSSFGSRFSYEQYF. The CDR3 DNA follows: TGTGCCAGCAGTTCTTTTGGATCCAGATTCTCCTACGAGCAGTACTTC.

V and J are TRBV10-3 and TRBJ1-2; D remains ambiguous. CDR3 length: 14 amino acids. Trimming stripped 3 bases from V and 6 bases from J, with 14 bases between. Germline V gene sequence: CDR1 ENHRY, CDR2 SYGVKD. CDR3 coding DNA: TGTGCCATCAGTGATCTCGGAACAGCGGATGGCTACACCTTC. Its protein product is CAISDLGTADGYTF.

This clone was seen just once. The CDR3 DNA is TGTGCCAGCAGCAGAGGGAGGGCCGTCTACAATGAGCAGTTCTTC. Translated: CASSRGRAVYNEQFF. This rearrangement joins TRBV7-9 to TRBJ2-1; 7 nucleotides agree with TRBD2. The germline CDR1 and CDR2 sequences are SEHNR and FQNEAQ (reference sequence). The CDR3 totals 15 residues. With 5 bases clipped from V and 3 bases from J, the junction kept 7 bases outside the gene matches.

The chain carries TRBV6-5 and TRBJ1-2; D call uncertain. The V gene's germline CDR1 is MNHEY and CDR2 SVGAGI. V was shortened by 6 bases and J by 2 bases, with 13 bases between the two germline ends. This CDR3 spans 14 amino acids. CDR3 sequence (DNA): TGTGCCAGCAGGGTCGACGCCTCAAACTATGGCTACACCTTC. Translation: CASRVDASNYGYTF.

The chain links TRBV13 to TRBJ1-6, with 9 nucleotides matching TRBD1. J gave up 0 bases and V 5 bases, and 14 bases lay outside the gene matches. CDR3 size: 20 residues. Germline loops: CDR1 PRHDT, CDR2 FYEKMQ (reference sequence). In nucleotides, the CDR3 is TGTGCCAGCAGCCCCAACTCCGGGACAGGGAGGAGCTCCTATAATTCACCCCTCCACTTT. Encoded protein: CASSPNSGTGRSSYNSPLHF.

The chain links TRBV4-2 to TRBJ1-5; no clear D gene. Germline V gene sequence: CDR1 LGHNA, CDR2 YNFKEQ. V was trimmed by 1 base and J by 5 bases, leaving 12 bases between them. The CDR3 is 15 amino acids. The CDR3 loop is CASSQGPGLDQPQHF. In nucleotides, the CDR3 is TGTGCCAGCAGCCAAGGTCCAGGACTGGATCAGCCCCAGCATTTT.

The J gene is TRBJ1-5, the V gene TRBV19, with D unresolved. V lost 3 bases, J lost 4 bases, and 13 bases lay in between. The CDR3 contains 15 residues. In germline, CDR1 is LNHDA, CDR2 SQIVND (reference sequence). As DNA, the CDR3 is TGTGCCAGTAGTATGCTTGGGGTAAAAAATCAGCCCCAGCATTTT. Encoded protein: CASSMLGVKNQPQHF.

This clone has a single count. This chain connects TRBV7-9 to TRBJ2-2, with D possibly being TRBD1 (6 bases). The CDR3 is made up of 14 amino acids. Per germline, CDR1 SEHNR and CDR2 FQNEAQ (reference sequence). Between the trimmed V and J ends, which lost 5 bases and 4 bases, there was a span of 11 bases. In DNA, the CDR3 is TGTGCCAGCAGCGCTGGACAGACCACCGGGGAGCTGTTTTTT. It codes for CASSAGQTTGELFF.